The present T cell receptor beta chain was sequenced within a study of graft-versus-host responses after intestinal transplantation. Study at large: The transplants performed in recipients were multivisceral, liver-intestinal, or isolated intestinal. Every transplant recipient was induced with anti-thymocyte globulin, then maintained on tacrolimus and steroids for two to three years.

Overall study findings and caveats: Recipient bone marrow held GvH clones, some seen earlier in ileum or blood.

This clone appeared a few times. Its antigen is as yet unknown. Lymphocytes from graft epithelium and lamina propria were isolated. Here immunoSEQ multiplex PCR was the method, and the copy in TCRdb shows in-frame clones only, minus some. The sample has several thousand clones; 65% to 80% are singletons. Sequenced here: ileum tissue, sampled around 120 days after intestinal transplantation. The receptor was derived from a human patient who received an intestinal transplant, so some T cells may come from the graft donor.

CDR3 region: CASSHPRDASEQYF. The CDR3 nucleotides are TGTGCCAGTAGCCACCCCCGGGACGCCTCCGAGCAGTACTTC. This chain uses TRBV19 with TRBJ2-7; D may correspond to TRBD1 or TRBD2 (5 bases each). There are 14 residues in the CDR3. Germline V gene data show CDR1 as LNHDA and CDR2 as SQIVND (reference sequence). V lost 6 bases and J lost 6, with 18 bases in between.